One T cell receptor (beta chain) is described in this entry. Its antigen has not been determined. Base qualities are not recorded, but no much larger clone differs from it by a single base. This sample is part of a study of T cell responses to AZD1222 COVID-19 vaccine (dated by TCRdb to the early 2020s). About the investigation overall: AZD1222 recipients given second doses at about 4 weeks or at about 12 weeks were pooled, since spike-specific TCR depth and breadth were not found to differ between the two schedules. Trial participants were enrolled by age into subgroups of 18-55, 56-69 and 70-plus years, and roughly 160, 29 and 62 TCR-sequenced participants, respectively, were included in these subgroups. A total of 233 trial participants underwent TCR sequencing, of whom about 210 had received two doses of AZD1222 and about 26 had received two doses of the MenACWY control vaccine. Study-wide conclusions, independent of this receptor: Because no day 14 peak-response samples were available, the repertoires could be characterized only after the peak T cell response. A significant rise in spike-specific TCR breadth and depth was observed after two AZD1222 doses relative to day 0 and relative to MenACWY recipients. The vaccine-associated CD4 TCRs covered the entire spike protein, and the dominant responses fell in regions 160-218 and 743-854. Participants were mostly white British and included more females than males, and it was suggested by the authors that clonal diversity may have been underestimated. The 56-69-year group was small, and its depth increase did not reach significance, likely because of low power. Conclusions about previously exposed vaccinees are limited, since just a handful of AZD1222 recipients were seropositive for SARS-CoV-2 at baseline. Reportedly, close to half of the unique spike-specific TCRs recognized epitopes lying outside the regions that are mutated in the B.1.351 and B.1.1.7 variants.

The time point label, read with the paper, signifies: baseline before first vaccination. Vaccinee samples came from UK trials COV001 and COV002, including a single-blind randomized controlled phase 2/3 trial of AZD1222 (ChAdOx1 nCoV-19) in healthy adults. For TCRbeta chain sequencing, PBMC samples from trial participants were taken at day 0 and at day 28 after the second dose. The CDR3 regions of human TCRbeta chains were subjected to immunosequencing. The authors' analysis ran thus. Repertoire TCRs were checked for matches against a reference library of SARS-CoV-2-specific TCRs that had been generated using the MIRA antigen-specificity platform. Breadth was defined as the fraction of unique TCRs that were SARS-CoV-2-associated, and depth was defined as the fraction of total T cells that were SARS-CoV-2-associated. Using the MIRA data, every spike-specific TCR was mapped to the spike region that the TCR reacted to and assigned to either a CD4 or a CD8 class. Log10-transformed breadth and depth values were compared by one-way ANOVA with Sidak's multiple comparisons tests. Held by TCRdb, this immuneACCESS table contains in-frame sequences only and omits some clones. Under half of the omission traces to an unresolved V gene where checked; the cause of the rest is unknown. D and trimming come from the DNA, and the V and J calls and clone size come from that table. Here the sample has 65,000 to 90,000 clones; about 90% occur a single time. Approximately 7% of the sample goes to the ten largest clones.

Via the germline V gene, CDR1 is MNHEY and CDR2 SVGEGT. The V and J ends are trimmed by 2 bases and 0 bases, leaving 11 bases between them. The CDR3 spans 16 residues, from the cysteine through the phenylalanine. Of the read, only the CDR3 DNA is kept; its 48 bases are in frame from base 1. This TCR was recovered from an adult in good health. The source was peripheral blood, collected on day 0 of AZD1222 vaccination. The sequence is built from TRBV6-2 or TRBV6-3 and TRBJ1-5; the D gene is perhaps TRBD1, from 5 matching bases. At the DNA level, the sequence is TGTGCCAGCAGTTACAGGTTGGGGGTTAGCAATCAGCCCCAGCATTTT. It translates to CASSYRLGVSNQPQHF.